This T cell receptor (beta chain) was captured in a study of cytomegalovirus exposure and HLA in healthy donors. The PCR was carried out with 60 Vbeta primers and 13 Jbeta primers. Clones were sequenced by immunoSEQ multiplex PCR, and TCRdb holds only the in-frame ones, with some missing. The table has over 150,000 clones, approximately 80% seen once. Germline V lookup: CDR1 SNHLY, CDR2 FYNNEI. Trimming took off 5 bases at V and 0 bases at J, with 11 bases between the two ends. The CDR3 loop spans 15 amino acids. Source material: PBMCs. The chain combines TRBV2 with TRBJ1-5, with D perhaps TRBD1 (5 bases). The origin of this receptor is a young man in good health and CMV-seropositive. The CDR3 protein is CASSLQGSSNQPQHF. CDR3 bases: TGTGCCAGCAGTCTCCAGGGTAGTAGCAATCAGCCCCAGCATTTT.